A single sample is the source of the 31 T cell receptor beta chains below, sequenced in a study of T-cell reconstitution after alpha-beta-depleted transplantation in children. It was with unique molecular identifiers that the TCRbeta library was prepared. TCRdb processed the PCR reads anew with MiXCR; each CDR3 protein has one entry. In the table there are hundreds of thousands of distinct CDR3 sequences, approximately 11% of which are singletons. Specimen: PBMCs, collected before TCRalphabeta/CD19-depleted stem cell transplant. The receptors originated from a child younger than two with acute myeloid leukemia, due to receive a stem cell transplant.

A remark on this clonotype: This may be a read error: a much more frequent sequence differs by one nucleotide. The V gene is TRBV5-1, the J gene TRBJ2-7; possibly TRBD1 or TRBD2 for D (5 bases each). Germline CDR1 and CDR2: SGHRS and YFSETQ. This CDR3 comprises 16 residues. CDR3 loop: CVSSLAPRDQSYEQYF. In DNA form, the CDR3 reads TGCGTCAGCAGCTTGGCTCCCAGGGACCAATCTTACGAGCAGTACTTC.

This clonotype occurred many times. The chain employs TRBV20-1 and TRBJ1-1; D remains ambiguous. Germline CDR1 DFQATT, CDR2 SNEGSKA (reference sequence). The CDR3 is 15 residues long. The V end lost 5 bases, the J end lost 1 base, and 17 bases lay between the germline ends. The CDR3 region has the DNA TGCAGTGCTTCCCGGGCCGCCCGAGGGAACACTGAAGCTTTCTTT. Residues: CSASRAARGNTEAFF.

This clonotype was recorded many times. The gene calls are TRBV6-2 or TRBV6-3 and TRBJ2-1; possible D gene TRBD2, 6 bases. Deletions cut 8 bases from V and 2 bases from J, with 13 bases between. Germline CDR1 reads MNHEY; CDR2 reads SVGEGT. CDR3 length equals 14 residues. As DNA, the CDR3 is TGTGCCAGCGGTGTTAGCGGACCCTACAATGAGCAGTTCTTC. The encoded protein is CASGVSGPYNEQFF.

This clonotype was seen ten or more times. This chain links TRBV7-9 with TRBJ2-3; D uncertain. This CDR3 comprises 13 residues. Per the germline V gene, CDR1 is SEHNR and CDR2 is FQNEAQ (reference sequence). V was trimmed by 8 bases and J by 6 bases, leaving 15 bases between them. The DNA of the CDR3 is TGTGCCAGCGGTTCCTTAGTTCGGGATACGCAGTATTTT. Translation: CASGSLVRDTQYF.

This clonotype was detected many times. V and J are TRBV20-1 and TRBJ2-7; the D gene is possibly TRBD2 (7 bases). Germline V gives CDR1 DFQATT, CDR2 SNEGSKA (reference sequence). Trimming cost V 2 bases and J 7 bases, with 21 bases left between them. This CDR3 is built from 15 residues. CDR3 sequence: CSARSPSYREGEQYF. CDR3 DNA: TGCAGTGCTAGATCTCCTAGCTACAGGGAGGGTGAGCAGTACTTC.

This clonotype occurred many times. The CDR3, as DNA: TGCAGTGCTAGCGGGAGCTCCTACAATGAGCAGTTCTTC. This codes for CSASGSSYNEQFF. The chain uses TRBV20-1 and TRBJ2-1, with D possibly TRBD2 on 6 matching bases. Looked up from germline, CDR1 is DFQATT and CDR2 is SNEGSKA (reference sequence). The CDR3 sequence is 13 residues long. Trimming shortened V by 3 bases and J by 0 bases, and 6 bases separated the two germline ends.

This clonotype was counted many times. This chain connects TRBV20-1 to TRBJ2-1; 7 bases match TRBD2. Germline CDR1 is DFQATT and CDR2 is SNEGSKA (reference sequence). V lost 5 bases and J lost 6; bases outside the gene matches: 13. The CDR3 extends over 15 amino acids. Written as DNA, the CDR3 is TGCAGTGCTCCCCCGCCGGGACTACGCCCCAATGAGCAGTTCTTC. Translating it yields CSAPPPGLRPNEQFF.

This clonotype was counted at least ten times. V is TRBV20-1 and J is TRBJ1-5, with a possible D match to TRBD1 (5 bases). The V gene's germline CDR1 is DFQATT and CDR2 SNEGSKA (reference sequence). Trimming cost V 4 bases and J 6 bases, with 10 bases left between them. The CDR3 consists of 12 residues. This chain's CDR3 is CSATQGTQPQHF. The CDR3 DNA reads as TGCAGTGCTACCCAGGGTACTCAGCCCCAGCATTTT.

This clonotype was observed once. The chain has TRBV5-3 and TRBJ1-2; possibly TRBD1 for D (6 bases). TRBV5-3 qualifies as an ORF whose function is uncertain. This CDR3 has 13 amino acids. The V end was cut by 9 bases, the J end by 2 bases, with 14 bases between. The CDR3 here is CAISLGTNYGYTF. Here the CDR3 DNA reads TGTGCCATCTCCCTCGGGACAAACTATGGCTACACCTTC.

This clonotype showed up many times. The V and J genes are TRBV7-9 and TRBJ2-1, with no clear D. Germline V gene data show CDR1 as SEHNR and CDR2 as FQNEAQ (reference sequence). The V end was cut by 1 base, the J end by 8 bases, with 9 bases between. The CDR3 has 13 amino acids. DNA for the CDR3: TGTGCCAGCAGCTTAGGGGCAGCCCATGAGCAGTTCTTC. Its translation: CASSLGAAHEQFF.

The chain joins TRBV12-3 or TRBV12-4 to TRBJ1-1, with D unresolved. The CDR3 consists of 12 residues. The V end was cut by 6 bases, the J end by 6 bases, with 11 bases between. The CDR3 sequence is CASSHSRAEAFF. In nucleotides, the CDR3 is TGTGCCAGCAGCCATTCGAGGGCTGAAGCTTTCTTT.

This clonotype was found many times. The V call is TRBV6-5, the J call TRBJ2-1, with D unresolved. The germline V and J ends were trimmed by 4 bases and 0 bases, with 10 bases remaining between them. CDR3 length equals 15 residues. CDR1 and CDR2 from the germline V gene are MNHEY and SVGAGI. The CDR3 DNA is TGTGCCAGCAGTTGGCAGGTTAGCTCCTACAATGAGCAGTTCTTC. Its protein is CASSWQVSSYNEQFF.

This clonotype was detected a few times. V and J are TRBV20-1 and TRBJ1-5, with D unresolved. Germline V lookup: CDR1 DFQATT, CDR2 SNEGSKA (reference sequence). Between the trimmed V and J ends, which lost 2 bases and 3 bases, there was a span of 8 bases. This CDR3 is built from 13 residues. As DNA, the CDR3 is TGCAGTGCTAGACGGGGAATCAATCAGCCCCAGCATTTT. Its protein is CSARRGINQPQHF.

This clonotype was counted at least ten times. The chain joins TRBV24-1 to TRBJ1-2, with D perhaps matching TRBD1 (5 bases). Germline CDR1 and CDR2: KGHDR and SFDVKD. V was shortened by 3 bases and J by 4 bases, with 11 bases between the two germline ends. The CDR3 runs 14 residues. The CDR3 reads CATSDDRGVYGYTF. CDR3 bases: TGTGCCACCAGTGATGACAGAGGGGTCTATGGCTACACCTTC.

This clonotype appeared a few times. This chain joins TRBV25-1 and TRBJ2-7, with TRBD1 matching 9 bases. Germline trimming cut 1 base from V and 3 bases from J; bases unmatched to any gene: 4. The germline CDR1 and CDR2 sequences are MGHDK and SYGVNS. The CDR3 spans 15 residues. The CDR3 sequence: CASSESGTGLYEQYF. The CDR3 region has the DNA TGTGCCAGCAGTGAATCCGGGACAGGGCTCTACGAGCAGTACTTC.

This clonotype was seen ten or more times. Here the CDR3 reads CASSEGGRAGETQYF. CDR3 coding DNA: TGTGCCAGCAGTGAAGGGGGCAGGGCGGGAGAGACCCAGTACTTC. This chain connects TRBV25-1 to TRBJ2-5, with D perhaps matching TRBD1 (6 bases). The V gene's germline CDR1 is MGHDK and CDR2 SYGVNS. The V and J ends lost 2 bases and 4 bases respectively, with 14 bases between them. CDR3 size: 15 residues.

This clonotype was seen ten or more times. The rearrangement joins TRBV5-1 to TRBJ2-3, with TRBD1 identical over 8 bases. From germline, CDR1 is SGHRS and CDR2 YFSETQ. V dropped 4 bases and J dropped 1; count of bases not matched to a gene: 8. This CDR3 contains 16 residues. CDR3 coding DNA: TGCGCCAGCAGCCCGGACAGGGTTTCTGGCACAGATACGCAGTATTTT. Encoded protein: CASSPDRVSGTDTQYF. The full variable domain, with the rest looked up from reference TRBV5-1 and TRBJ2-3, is KAGVTQTPRYLIKTRGQQVTLSCSPISGHRSVSWYQQTPGQGLQFLFEYFSETQRNKGNFPGRFSGRQFSNSRSEMNVSTLELGDSALYLCASSPDRVSGTDTQYFGPGTRLTVL.

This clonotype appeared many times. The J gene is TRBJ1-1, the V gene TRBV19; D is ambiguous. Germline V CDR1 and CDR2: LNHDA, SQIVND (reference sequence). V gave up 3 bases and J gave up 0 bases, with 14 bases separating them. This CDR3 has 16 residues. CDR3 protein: CASSISRYRLNTEAFF. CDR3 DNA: TGTGCCAGTAGTATCAGCCGTTACAGATTGAACACTGAAGCTTTCTTT.

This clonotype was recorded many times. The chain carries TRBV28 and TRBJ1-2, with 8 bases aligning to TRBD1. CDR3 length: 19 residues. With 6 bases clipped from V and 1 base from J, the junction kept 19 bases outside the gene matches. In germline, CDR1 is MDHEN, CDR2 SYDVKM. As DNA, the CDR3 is TGTGCCAGCAGCCCTACCCTGCCCCGGGACAGGACCGATAACTATGGCTACACCTTC. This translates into CASSPTLPRDRTDNYGYTF.

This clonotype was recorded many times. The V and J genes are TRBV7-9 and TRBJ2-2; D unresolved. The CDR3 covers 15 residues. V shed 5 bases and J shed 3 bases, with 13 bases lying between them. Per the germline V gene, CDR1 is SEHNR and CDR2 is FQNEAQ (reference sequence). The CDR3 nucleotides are TGTGCCAGCAGCCTCCAGTTGGCAGACACCGGGGAGCTGTTTTTT. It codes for CASSLQLADTGELFF.

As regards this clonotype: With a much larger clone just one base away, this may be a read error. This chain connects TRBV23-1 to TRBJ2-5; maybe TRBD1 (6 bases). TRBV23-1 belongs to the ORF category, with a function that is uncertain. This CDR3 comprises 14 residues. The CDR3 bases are TGCGTCAGCAGTCATTCTCGACAGGAAGAGACCCAGTACTTC. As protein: CVSSHSRQEETQYF.

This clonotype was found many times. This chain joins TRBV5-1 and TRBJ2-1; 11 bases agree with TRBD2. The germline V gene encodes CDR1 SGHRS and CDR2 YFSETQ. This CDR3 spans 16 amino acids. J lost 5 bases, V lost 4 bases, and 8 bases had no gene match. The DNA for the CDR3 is TGCGCCAGCAGCCTACTAGCGGGAGCTAACCACAATGAGCAGTTCTTC. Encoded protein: CASSLLAGANHNEQFF.

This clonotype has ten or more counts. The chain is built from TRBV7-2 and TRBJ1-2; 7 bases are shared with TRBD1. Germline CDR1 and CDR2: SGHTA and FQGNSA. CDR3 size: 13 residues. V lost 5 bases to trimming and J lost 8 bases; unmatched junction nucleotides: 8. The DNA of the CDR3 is TGTGCCAGCAGCCCATTTCAGGGGGAGGGCTACACCTTC. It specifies CASSPFQGEGYTF.

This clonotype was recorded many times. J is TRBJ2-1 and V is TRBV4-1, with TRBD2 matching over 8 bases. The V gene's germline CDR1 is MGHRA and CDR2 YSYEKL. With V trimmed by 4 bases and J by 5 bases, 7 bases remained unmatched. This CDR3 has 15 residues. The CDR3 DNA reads TGCGCCAGCAGCCCCACTAGCGGATCTCACAATGAGCAGTTCTTC. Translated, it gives CASSPTSGSHNEQFF.

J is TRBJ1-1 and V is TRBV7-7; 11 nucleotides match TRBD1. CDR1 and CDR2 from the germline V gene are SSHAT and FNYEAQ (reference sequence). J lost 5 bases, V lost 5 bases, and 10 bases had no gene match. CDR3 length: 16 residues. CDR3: CASSKNPGQGGTEAFF. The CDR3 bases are TGTGCCAGCAGCAAGAATCCGGGACAGGGGGGAACTGAAGCTTTCTTT. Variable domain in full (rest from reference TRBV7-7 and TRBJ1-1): GAGVSQSPRYKVTKRGQDVTLRCDPISSHATLYWYQQALGQGPEFLTYFNYEAQPDKSGLPSDRFSAERPEGSISTLTIQRTEQRDSAMYRCASSKNPGQGGTEAFFGQGTRLTVV.

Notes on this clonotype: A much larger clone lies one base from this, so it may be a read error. CDR3 amino acids: CVISDQRDRNEQFF. DNA for the CDR3: TGTGTCATCAGTGACCAGCGGGATCGGAATGAGCAGTTCTTC. The chain combines TRBV10-3 with TRBJ2-1; 7 bases fit TRBD2. The CDR3 spans 14 residues. Germline loops: CDR1 ENHRY, CDR2 SYGVKD.

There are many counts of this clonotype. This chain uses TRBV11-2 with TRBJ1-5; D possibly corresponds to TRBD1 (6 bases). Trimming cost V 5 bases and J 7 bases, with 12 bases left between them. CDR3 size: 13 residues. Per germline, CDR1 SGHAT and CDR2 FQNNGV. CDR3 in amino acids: CASSRQRGQPQHF. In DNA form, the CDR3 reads TGTGCCAGCAGCCGACAGAGGGGGCAGCCCCAGCATTTT. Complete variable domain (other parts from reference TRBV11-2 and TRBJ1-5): EAGVAQSPRYKIIEKRQSVAFWCNPISGHATLYWYQQILGQGPKLLIQFQNNGVVDDSQLPKDRFSAERLKGVDSTLKIQPAKLEDSAVYLCASSRQRGQPQHFGDGTRLSIL.

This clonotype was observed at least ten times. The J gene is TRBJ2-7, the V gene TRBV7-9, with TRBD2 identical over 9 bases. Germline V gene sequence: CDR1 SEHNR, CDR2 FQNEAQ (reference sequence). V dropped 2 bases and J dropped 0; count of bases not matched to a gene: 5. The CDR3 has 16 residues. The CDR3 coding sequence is TGTGCCAGCAGCTTATACATGACTAGCGGCTCCTACGAGCAGTACTTC. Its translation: CASSLYMTSGSYEQYF.

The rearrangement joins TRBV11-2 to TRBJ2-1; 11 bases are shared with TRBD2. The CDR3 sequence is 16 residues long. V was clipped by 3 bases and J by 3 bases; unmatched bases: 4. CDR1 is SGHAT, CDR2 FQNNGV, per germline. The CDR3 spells CASSLKLAGDYNEQFF. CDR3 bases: TGTGCCAGCAGCTTGAAACTAGCGGGAGACTACAATGAGCAGTTCTTC.

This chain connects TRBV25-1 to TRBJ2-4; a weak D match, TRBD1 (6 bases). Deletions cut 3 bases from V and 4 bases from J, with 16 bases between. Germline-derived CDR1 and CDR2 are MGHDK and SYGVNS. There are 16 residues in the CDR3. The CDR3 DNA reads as TGTGCCAGCAGTGAGGGGAGTAACAGGGTAAAAAACATTCAGTACTTC. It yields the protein CASSEGSNRVKNIQYF.

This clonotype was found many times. CDR3: CASSFLSDTQYF. The CDR3 bases are TGTGCCAGCAGTTTTCTCTCAGATACGCAGTATTTT. The chain employs TRBV12-3 or TRBV12-4 and TRBJ2-3; D not certain. Trimming took 3 bases from V and 4 from J, leaving 5 bases between them. CDR3 length: 12 amino acids.